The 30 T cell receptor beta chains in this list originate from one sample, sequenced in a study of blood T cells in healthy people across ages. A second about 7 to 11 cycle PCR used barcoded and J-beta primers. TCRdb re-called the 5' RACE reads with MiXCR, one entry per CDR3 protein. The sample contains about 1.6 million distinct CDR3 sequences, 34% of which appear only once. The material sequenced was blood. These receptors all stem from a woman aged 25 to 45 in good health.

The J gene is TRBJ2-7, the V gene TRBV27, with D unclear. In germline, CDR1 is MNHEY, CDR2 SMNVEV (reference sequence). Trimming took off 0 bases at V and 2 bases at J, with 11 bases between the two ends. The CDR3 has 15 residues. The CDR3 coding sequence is TGTGCCAGCAGTTTATCCCTTGAAGGAGCCTACGAGCAGTACTTC. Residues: CASSLSLEGAYEQYF.

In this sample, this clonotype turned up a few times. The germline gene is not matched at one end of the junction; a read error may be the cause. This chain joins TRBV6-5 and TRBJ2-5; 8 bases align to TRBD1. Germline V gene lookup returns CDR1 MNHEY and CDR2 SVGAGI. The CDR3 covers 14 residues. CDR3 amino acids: CPSRAGQGRETQYF. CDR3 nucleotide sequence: TGTCCCAGCAGGGCCGGACAGGGAAGAGAGACCCAGTACTTC.

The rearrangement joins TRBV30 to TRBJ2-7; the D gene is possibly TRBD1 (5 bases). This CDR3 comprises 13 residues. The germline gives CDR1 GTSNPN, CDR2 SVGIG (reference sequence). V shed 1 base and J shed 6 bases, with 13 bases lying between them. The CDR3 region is CAWSEGRAAEQYF. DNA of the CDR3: TGTGCCTGGAGTGAGGGCAGGGCGGCCGAGCAGTACTTC.

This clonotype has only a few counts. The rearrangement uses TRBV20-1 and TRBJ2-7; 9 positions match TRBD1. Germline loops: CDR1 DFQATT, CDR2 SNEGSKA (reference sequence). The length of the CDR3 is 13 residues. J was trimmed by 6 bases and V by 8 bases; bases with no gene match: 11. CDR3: CSIPGQGYREQYF. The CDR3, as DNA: TGCAGTATTCCGGGACAGGGATATCGCGAGCAGTACTTC.

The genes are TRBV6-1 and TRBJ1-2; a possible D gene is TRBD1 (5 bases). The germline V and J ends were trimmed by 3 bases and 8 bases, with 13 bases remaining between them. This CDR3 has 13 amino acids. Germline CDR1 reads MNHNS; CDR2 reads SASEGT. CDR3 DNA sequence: TGTGCCAGCAGTGACGCCGCGGGGGTAGGCTACACCTTC. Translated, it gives CASSDAAGVGYTF.

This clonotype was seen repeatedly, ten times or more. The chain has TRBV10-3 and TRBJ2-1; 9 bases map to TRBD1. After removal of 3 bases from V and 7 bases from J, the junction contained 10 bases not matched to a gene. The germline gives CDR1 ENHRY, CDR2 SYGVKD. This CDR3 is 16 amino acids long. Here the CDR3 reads CAISDWKQGASNEQFF. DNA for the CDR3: TGTGCCATCAGTGATTGGAAACAGGGGGCGTCGAATGAGCAGTTCTTC.

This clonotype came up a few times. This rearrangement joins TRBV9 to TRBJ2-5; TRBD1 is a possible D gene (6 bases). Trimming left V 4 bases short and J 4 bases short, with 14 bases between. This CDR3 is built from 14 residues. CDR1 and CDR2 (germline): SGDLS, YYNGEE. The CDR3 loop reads CASSTRTVGETQYF. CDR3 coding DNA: TGTGCCAGCAGCACCCGGACAGTTGGAGAGACCCAGTACTTC.

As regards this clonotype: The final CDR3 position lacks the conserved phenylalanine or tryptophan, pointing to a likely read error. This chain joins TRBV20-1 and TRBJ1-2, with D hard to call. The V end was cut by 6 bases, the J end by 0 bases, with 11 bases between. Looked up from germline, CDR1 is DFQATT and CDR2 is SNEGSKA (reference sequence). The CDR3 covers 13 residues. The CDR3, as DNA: TGCAGTGCCCCCCCCGGAGCTAACTATGGCTACACCGTC. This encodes CSAPPGANYGYTV.

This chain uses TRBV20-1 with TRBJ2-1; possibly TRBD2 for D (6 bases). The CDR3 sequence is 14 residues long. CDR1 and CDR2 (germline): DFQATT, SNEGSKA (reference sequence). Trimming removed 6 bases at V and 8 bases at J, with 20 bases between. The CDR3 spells CSAREEPPRDEQFF. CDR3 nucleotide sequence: TGCAGTGCCAGGGAGGAACCGCCCCGCGATGAGCAGTTCTTC.

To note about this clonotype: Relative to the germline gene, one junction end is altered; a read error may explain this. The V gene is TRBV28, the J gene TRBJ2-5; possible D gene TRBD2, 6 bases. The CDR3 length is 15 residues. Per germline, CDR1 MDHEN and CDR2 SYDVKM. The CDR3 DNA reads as TGTGCCAGCAGTTCCCTTTCGGGAGTCGGGGAGACCCGGTACTTC. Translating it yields CASSSLSGVGETRYF.

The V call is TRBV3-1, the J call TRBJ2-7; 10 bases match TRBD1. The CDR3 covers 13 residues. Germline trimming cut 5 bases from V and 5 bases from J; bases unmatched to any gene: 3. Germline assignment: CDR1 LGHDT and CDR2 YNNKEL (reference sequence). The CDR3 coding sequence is TGTGCCAGCAGCGACAGGGGGCGGGACGAGCAGTACTTC. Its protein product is CASSDRGRDEQYF.

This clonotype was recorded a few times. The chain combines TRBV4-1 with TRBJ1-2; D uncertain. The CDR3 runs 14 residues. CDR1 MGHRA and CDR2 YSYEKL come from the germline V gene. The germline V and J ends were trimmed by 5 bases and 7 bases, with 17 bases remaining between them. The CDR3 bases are TGCGCCAGCAGCTTAACCCCAGTCGAGGGTGGCTACACCTTC. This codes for CASSLTPVEGGYTF.

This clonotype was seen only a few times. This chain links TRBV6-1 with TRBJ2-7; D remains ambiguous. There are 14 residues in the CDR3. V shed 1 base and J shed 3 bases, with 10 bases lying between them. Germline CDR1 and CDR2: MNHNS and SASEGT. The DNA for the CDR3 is TGTGCCAGCAGTGAAGTCGGAGCCCGCTACGAGCAGTACTTC. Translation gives CASSEVGARYEQYF.

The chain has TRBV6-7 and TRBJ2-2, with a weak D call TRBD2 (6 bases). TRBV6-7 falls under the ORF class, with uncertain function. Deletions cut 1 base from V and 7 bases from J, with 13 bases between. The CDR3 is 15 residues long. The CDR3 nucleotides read TGTGCCAGCAGTTACTTTGGAGGGGCCGTCGGGGAGCTGTTTTTT. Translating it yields CASSYFGGAVGELFF.

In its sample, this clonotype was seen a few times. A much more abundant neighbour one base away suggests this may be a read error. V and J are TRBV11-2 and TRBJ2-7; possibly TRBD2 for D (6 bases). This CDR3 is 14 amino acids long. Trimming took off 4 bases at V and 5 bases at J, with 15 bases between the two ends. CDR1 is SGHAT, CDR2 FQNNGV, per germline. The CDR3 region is CASSCGTRRDEQYF. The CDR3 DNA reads TGTGCCAGCAGCTGCGGGACGCGGAGGGACGAGCAGTACTTC.

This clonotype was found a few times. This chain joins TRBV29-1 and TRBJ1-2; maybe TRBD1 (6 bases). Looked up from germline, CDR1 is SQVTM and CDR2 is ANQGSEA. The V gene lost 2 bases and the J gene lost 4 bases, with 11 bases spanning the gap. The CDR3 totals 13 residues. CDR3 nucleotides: TGCAGCGTTGAACAGGGGCTTGGCTATGGCTACACCTTC. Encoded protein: CSVEQGLGYGYTF.

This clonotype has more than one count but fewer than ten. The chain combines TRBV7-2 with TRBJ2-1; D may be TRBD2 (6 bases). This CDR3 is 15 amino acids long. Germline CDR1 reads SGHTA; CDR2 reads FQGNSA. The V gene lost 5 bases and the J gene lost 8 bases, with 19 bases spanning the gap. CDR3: CASSPRDWTWYEQFF. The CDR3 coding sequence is TGTGCCAGCAGCCCCCGGGACTGGACCTGGTATGAGCAGTTCTTC.

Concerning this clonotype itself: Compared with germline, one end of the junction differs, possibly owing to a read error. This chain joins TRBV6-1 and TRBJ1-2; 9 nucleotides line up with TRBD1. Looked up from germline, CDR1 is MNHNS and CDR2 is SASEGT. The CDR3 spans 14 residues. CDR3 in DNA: TGTGCCAGCAGAGAAGACAGGGGGGGCTATGGCTACACCTTC. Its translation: CASREDRGGYGYTF.

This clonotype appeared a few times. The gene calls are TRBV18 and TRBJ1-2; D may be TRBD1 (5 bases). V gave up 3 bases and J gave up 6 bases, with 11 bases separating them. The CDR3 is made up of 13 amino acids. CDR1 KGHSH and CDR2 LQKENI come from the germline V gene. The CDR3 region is CASSPARRDGYTF. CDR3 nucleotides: TGTGCCAGCTCACCCGCCCGCAGGGATGGCTACACCTTC.

For the CDR3, the DNA is TGTGCCACCAGCGCTTCCAGGGGCTTCTATGGCTACACCTTC. Amino acids: CATSASRGFYGYTF. The chain recombines TRBV15 with TRBJ1-2, with TRBD1 as a possible D gene (6 bases). In germline, CDR1 is LNHNV, CDR2 YYDKDF (reference sequence). Trimming took off 5 bases at V and 4 bases at J, with 14 bases between the two ends. The CDR3 consists of 14 residues.

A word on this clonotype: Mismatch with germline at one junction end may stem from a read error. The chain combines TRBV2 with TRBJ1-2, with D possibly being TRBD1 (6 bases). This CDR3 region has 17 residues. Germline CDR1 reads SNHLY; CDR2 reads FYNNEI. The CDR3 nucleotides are TGTACCAGCCAGGGGCCACCGATAATGGGTTCTAACTATGGCTACACCTTC. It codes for CTSQGPPIMGSNYGYTF.

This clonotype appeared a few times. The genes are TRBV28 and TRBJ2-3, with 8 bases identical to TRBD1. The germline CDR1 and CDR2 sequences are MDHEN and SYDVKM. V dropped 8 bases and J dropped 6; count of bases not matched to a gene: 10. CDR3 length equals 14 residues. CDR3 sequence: CASRYGTGTDTQYF. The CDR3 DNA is TGTGCCAGCCGATACGGGACAGGAACCGATACGCAGTATTTT. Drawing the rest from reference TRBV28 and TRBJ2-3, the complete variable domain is DVKVTQSSRYLVKRTGEKVFLECVQDMDHENMFWYRQDPGLGLRLIYFSYDVKMKEKGDIPEGYSVSREKKERFSLILESASTNQTSMYLCASRYGTGTDTQYFGPGTRLTVL.

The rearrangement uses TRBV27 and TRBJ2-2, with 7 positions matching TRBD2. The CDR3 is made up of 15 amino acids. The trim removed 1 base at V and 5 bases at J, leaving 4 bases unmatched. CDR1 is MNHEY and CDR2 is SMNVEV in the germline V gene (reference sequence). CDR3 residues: CASSLWGGRTGELFF. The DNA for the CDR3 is TGTGCCAGCAGTTTATGGGGGGGAAGGACCGGGGAGCTGTTTTTT.

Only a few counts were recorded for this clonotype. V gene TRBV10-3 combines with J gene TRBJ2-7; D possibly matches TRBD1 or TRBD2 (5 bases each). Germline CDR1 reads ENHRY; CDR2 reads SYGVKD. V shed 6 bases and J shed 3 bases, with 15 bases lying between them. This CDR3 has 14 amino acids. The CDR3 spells CAISSGTEVYEQYF. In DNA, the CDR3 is TGTGCCATCAGCTCCGGGACGGAGGTCTACGAGCAGTACTTC.

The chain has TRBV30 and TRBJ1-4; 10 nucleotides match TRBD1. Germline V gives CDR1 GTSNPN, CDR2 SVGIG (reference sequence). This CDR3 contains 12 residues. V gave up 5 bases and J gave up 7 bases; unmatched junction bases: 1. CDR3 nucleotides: TGTGCCTGGGGGACAGGGGCTGAAAAACTGTTTTTT. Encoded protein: CAWGTGAEKLFF.

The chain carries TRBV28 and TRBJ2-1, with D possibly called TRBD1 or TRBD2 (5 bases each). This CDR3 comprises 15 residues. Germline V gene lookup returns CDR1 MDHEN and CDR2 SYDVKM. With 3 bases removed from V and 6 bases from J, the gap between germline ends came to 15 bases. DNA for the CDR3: TGTGCCAGCAGTTTCCAGGGAGATGGTGCCAATGAGCAGTTCTTC. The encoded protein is CASSFQGDGANEQFF.

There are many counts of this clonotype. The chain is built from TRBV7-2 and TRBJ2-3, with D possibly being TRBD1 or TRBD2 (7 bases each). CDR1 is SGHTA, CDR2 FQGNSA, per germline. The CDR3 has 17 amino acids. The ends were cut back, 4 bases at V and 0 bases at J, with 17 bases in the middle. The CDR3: CASSSGGGLPSTDTQYF. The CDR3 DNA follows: TGTGCCAGCAGCTCAGGGGGGGGGCTCCCTAGCACAGATACGCAGTATTTT.

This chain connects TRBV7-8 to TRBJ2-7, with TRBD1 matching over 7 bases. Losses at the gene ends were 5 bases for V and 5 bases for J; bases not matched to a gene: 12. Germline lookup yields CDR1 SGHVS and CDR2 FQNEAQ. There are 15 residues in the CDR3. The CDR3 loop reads CASSADRAEIHEQYF. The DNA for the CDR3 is TGTGCCAGCAGCGCAGACAGGGCGGAGATCCACGAGCAGTACTTC.

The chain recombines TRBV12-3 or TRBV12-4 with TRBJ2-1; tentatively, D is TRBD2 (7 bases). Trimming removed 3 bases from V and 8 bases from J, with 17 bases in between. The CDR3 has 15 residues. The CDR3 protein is CASSLGGGVMYEQFF. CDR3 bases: TGTGCCAGCAGTTTGGGGGGGGGCGTAATGTATGAGCAGTTCTTC.

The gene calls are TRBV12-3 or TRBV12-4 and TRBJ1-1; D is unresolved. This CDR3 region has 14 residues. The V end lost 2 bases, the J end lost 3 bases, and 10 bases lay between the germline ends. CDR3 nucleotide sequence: TGTGCCAGCAGTTTACGGCAGGCGGACACTGAAGCTTTCTTT. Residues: CASSLRQADTEAFF.